Each of the 8 T cell receptor beta chains below was sequenced from the same sample in a study of blood T cell repertoires in COVID-19 (dated by TCRdb to between 2020 and 2021). The library came from the immunoSEQ multiplex PCR assay. TCRdb holds this immuneACCESS table with in-frame rearrangements only. Some clones are missing; in checked studies, unresolved V genes explain under half, and the rest has no known cause. In this sample the table shows roughly 53,000 clones, 85% to 90% of which occur a single time. The top ten constitute 25% to 30% of the sample. What was sequenced was peripheral blood. These receptor sequences come from a human donor in a cohort sampled during active COVID-19.

This clone appeared a single time. The chain joins TRBV7-9 to TRBJ1-4, with D unclear. CDR1 is SEHNR, CDR2 FQNEAQ, per germline (reference sequence). This CDR3 is built from 15 residues. V was clipped by 0 bases and J by 5 bases, with 10 bases between them. The CDR3 is CASSLASGSNEKLFF. As DNA, the CDR3 is TGTGCCAGCAGCTTAGCATCAGGTTCGAATGAAAAACTGTTTTTT.

This chain connects TRBV5-5 to TRBJ2-7, with TRBD1 matching 9 bases. CDR1 SGHKS and CDR2 YYEKEE come from the germline V gene (reference sequence). Losses at the gene ends were 1 base for V and 1 base for J; bases not matched to a gene: 3. This CDR3 is 15 amino acids long. The CDR3 nucleotides are TGTGCCAGCAGCTTGCGGACAGGGGTATCCTACGAGCAGTACTTC. Translated: CASSLRTGVSYEQYF.

V and J are TRBV4-1 and TRBJ2-3; 13 nucleotides align to TRBD2. Germline CDR1 MGHRA, CDR2 YSYEKL. CDR3 size: 19 residues. With 1 base clipped from V and 1 base from J, the junction kept 8 bases outside the gene matches. CDR3 residues: CASSQVGGLAGSGTDTQYF. The CDR3 DNA is TGCGCCAGCAGCCAAGTTGGGGGACTAGCGGGATCAGGCACAGATACGCAGTATTTT.

The chain recombines TRBV18 with TRBJ1-2; the D gene is possibly TRBD1 (5 bases). Trimming pared 3 bases from V and 7 bases from J, leaving 12 bases between. Germline CDR1 and CDR2: KGHSH and LQKENI. CDR3 size: 13 residues. CDR3 residues: CASSPSRDGGYTF. The DNA for the CDR3 is TGTGCCAGCTCACCGTCCAGGGATGGTGGCTACACCTTC. Supplemented by reference TRBV18 and TRBJ1-2, the full variable domain reads NAGVMQNPRHLVRRRGQEARLRCSPMKGHSHVYWYRQLPEEGLKFMVYLQKENIIDESGMPKERFSAEFPKEGPSILRIQQVVRGDSAAYFCASSPSRDGGYTFGSGTRLTVV.

The chain joins TRBV7-8 to TRBJ2-7, with TRBD2 identical over 8 bases. The length of the CDR3 is 16 residues. Germline V lookup: CDR1 SGHVS, CDR2 FQNEAQ. Trimming took 4 bases from V and 0 from J; bases not matched to a gene: 8. CDR3 nucleotide sequence: TGTGCCAGCAGCTCCCTTCTAGCGGGTTTCTCCTACGAGCAGTACTTC. Protein product: CASSSLLAGFSYEQYF.

This clone was seen once. The chain recombines TRBV5-1 with TRBJ2-1; no clear D. V lost 0 bases and J lost 5, with 9 bases in between. Germline V gives CDR1 SGHRS, CDR2 YFSETQ. This CDR3 contains 14 residues. The CDR3, as DNA: TGCGCCAGCAGCTTGGCCAACACGAACAATGAGCAGTTCTTC. Residues: CASSLANTNNEQFF.

This rearrangement joins TRBV28 to TRBJ1-2; D may be TRBD1 (6 bases). CDR1 MDHEN and CDR2 SYDVKM come from the germline V gene. The CDR3 extends over 14 amino acids. The germline V and J ends were trimmed by 5 bases and 2 bases, with 12 bases remaining between them. In DNA form, the CDR3 reads TGTGCCAGCAGTACGACAGGTGGGAACTATGGCTACACCTTC. Translated: CASSTTGGNYGYTF.

The J gene is TRBJ1-1, the V gene TRBV18; D is possibly TRBD1 (6 bases). The CDR3 length is 15 residues. Trimming cost V 3 bases and J 2 bases, with 13 bases left between them. Germline values: CDR1 KGHSH, CDR2 LQKENI. The chain's CDR3 is CASSPGGGLNTEAFF. In DNA, the CDR3 is TGTGCCAGCTCACCCGGGGGGGGGCTCAACACTGAAGCTTTCTTT.